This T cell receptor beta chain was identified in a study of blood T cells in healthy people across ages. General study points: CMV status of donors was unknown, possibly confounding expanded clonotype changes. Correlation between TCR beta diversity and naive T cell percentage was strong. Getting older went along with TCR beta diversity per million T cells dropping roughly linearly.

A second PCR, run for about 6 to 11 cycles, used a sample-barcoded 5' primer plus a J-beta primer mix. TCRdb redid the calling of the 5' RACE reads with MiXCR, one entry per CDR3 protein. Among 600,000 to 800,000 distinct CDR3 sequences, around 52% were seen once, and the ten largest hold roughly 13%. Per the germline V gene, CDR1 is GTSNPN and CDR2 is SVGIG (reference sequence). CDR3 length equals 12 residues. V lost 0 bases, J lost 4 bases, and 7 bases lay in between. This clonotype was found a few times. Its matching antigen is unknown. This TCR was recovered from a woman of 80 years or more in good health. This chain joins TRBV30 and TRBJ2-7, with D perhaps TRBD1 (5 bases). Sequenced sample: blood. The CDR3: CAWSVGEYEQYF. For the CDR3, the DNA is TGTGCCTGGAGTGTAGGGGAATACGAGCAGTACTTC.